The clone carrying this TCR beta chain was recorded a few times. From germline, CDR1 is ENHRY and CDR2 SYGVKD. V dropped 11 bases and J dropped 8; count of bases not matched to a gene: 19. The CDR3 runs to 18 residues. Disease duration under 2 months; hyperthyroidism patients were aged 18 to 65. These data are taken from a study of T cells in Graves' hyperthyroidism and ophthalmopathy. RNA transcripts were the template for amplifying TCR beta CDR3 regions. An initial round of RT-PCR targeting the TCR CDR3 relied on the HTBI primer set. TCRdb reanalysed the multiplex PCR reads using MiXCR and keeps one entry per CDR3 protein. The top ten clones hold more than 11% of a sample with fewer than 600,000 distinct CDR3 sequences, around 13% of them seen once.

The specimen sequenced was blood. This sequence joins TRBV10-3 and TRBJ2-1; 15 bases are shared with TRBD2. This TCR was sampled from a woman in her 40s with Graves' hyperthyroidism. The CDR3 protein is CAGGEPPGLAGGRYEQFF. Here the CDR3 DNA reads TGTGCCGGTGGCGAACCACCCGGACTAGCGGGAGGGCGGTATGAGCAGTTCTTC.